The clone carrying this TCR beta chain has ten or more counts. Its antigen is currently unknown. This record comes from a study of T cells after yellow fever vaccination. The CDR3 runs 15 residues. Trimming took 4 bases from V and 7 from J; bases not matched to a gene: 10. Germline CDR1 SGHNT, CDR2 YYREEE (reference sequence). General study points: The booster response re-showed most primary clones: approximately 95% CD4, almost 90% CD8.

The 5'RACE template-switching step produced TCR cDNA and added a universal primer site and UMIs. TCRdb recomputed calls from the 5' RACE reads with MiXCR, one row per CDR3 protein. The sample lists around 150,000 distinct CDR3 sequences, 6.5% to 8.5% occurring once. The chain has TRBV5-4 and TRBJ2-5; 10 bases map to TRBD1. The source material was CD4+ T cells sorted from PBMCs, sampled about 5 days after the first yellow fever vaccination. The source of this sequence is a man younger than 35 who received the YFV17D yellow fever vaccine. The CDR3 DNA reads TGTGCCAGCAGCCGCGCGGGACAGGGGTCTGGGACCCAGTACTTC. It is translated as CASSRAGQGSGTQYF.